The 5 T cell receptor beta chains listed next were all sequenced from one sample in a study of blood T cell repertoires in COVID-19. TCRdb's table, derived via immunoSEQ multiplex PCR, lists solely in-frame clones and lacks some. The table records roughly 350,000 clones, roughly 90% of them present only once. The sequenced material came from peripheral blood. These receptors were taken from a woman in her fifties or sixties with active or convalescent COVID-19.

V is TRBV7-9 and J is TRBJ2-1, with TRBD2 identical over 12 bases. The ends lost 5 bases at V and 6 bases at J; junction bases unmatched: 8. Germline V CDR1 and CDR2: SEHNR, FQNEAQ (reference sequence). The CDR3 covers 16 residues. The chain's CDR3 is CASSPVSSGRGNEQFF. The CDR3 DNA reads as TGTGCCAGCAGCCCTGTTTCTAGCGGGAGGGGCAATGAGCAGTTCTTC. Together with reference TRBV7-9 and TRBJ2-1, the CDR3 gives the full variable domain: DTGVSQNPRHKITKRGQNVTFRCDPISEHNRLYWYRQTLGQGPEFLTYFQNEAQLEKSRLLSDRFSAERPKGSFSTLEIQRTEQGDSAMYLCASSPVSSGRGNEQFFGPGTRLTVL.

J is TRBJ1-1 and V is TRBV7-2; D unclear. This CDR3 is built from 13 residues. Trimming left V 3 bases short and J 1 base short, with 6 bases between. Germline V gene data show CDR1 as SGHTA and CDR2 as FQGNSA. CDR3 loop: CASSFDWNTEAFF. DNA for the CDR3: TGTGCCAGCAGCTTCGACTGGAACACTGAAGCTTTCTTT.

This chain uses TRBV6-5 with TRBJ1-1; 8 positions match TRBD1. The germline V gene encodes CDR1 MNHEY and CDR2 SVGAGI. The CDR3 has 14 amino acids. V shed 7 bases, J shed 0 bases, and the junction held 4 bases outside the gene matches. The chain's CDR3 is CASTKGQVNTEAFF. The CDR3 DNA reads TGTGCCAGCACCAAGGGACAGGTGAACACTGAAGCTTTCTTT.

J is TRBJ2-2 and V is TRBV3-1 (or the pseudogene TRBV3-2), with a weak D call TRBD2 (5 bases). Germline V gene sequence: CDR1 LGHDT, CDR2 YNNKEL (reference sequence). The ends were cut back, 2 bases at V and 9 bases at J, with 16 bases in the middle. The CDR3 contains 15 residues. Written as DNA, the CDR3 is TGTGCCAGCAGCCAAACGCCTTTCCTCGGGAGGGAGCTGTTTTTT. It specifies CASSQTPFLGRELFF.

This chain links TRBV13 with TRBJ2-1; 9 bases map to TRBD1. This CDR3 comprises 15 residues. Trimming took 4 bases from V and 6 from J; bases not matched to a gene: 7. Germline values: CDR1 PRHDT, CDR2 FYEKMQ (reference sequence). The CDR3 loop is CASSSPGQGSNEQFF. CDR3 sequence (DNA): TGTGCCAGCAGCTCCCCGGGACAGGGATCCAATGAGCAGTTCTTC. The full variable domain, in which reference TRBV13 and TRBJ2-1 provide the parts outside the CDR3, is AAGVIQSPRHLIKEKRETATLKCYPIPRHDTVYWYQQGPGQDPQFLISFYEKMQSDKGSIPDRFSAQQFSDYHSELNMSSLELGDSALYFCASSSPGQGSNEQFFGPGTRLTVL.